Here is one T cell receptor (beta chain) with its context. This clone was seen a handful of times. The target of this receptor is not known. No much larger clone exists at a distance of one base, and base qualities are not known. The sample belongs to a study of preoperative IRX-2 immunotherapy in early breast cancer (dated by TCRdb to about 2019). Libraries were made using the immunoSEQ multiplex PCR assay. TCRdb re-hosts the immuneACCESS table, in-frame sequences only. Its copies lack some clones; in the studies checked, an unresolved V gene accounts for under half of them, and the cause for the rest is not known. This sample holds tens of thousands of clones; roughly 91% were observed only once. The top ten clonotypes cover about 1.6% of the sample. The treatment or condition label for this specimen denotes: preoperative locoregional IRX-2 cytokine immunotherapy. The samples were obtained from a phase Ib study in which preoperative, locoregional IRX-2 cytokine immunotherapy intended to prime immune responses was tested. Donors were patients with early-stage breast cancer who received IRX-2 before surgery.

Counted from cysteine to phenylalanine, this CDR3 has 13 amino acids. The kept DNA is CDR3 alone, 39 bases in frame from the first base. CDR1 is given as KGHSH and CDR2 as LQKENI, both from the germline V gene. V lost 3 bases and J lost 5 bases; the stretch between them is 7 bases long. The origin of this receptor is a human donor with breast cancer. The chain employs TRBV18 and TRBJ2-2; the D gene cannot be named for sure. The specimen was tumor tissue, collected after IRX-2 immunotherapy. The CDR3 sequence is CASSPSETGELFF. The bases are TGTGCCAGCTCACCGTCCGAAACCGGGGAGCTGTTTTTT.